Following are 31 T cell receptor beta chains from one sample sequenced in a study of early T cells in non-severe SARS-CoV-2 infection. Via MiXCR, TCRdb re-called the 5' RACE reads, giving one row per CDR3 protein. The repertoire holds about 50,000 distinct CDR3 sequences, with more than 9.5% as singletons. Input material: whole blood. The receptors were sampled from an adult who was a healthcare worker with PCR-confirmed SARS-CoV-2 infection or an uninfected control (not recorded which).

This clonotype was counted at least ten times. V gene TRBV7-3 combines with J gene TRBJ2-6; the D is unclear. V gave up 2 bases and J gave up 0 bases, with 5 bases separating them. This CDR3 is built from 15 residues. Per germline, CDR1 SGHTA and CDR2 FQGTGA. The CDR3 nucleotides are TGTGCCAGCAGCTTAGGCCACTCTGGGGCCAACGTCCTGACTTTC. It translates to CASSLGHSGANVLTF.

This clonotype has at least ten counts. The chain's CDR3 is CSASGLAGGEQYF. In nucleotides, the CDR3 is TGCAGTGCTAGCGGACTAGCGGGGGGGGAGCAGTACTTC. The chain couples TRBV20-1 to TRBJ2-7; TRBD2 agrees at 15 bases. Trimming at V came to 3 bases and at J to 7 bases, leaving 1 base not matched to a gene. This CDR3 spans 13 amino acids. Germline CDR1 and CDR2: DFQATT and SNEGSKA (reference sequence).

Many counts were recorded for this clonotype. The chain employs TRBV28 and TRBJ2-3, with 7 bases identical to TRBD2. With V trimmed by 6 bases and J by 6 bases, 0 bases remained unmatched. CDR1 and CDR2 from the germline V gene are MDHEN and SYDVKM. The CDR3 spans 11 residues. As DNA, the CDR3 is TGTGCCAGCAGGACTAGCGATACGCAGTATTTT. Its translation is CASRTSDTQYF.

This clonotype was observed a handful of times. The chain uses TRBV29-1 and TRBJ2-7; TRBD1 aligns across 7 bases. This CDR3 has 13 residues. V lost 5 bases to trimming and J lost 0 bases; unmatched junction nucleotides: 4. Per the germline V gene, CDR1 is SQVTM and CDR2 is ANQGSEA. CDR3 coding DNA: TGCAGCGTTACAGGGGACCGCTCCTACGAGCAGTACTTC. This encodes CSVTGDRSYEQYF.

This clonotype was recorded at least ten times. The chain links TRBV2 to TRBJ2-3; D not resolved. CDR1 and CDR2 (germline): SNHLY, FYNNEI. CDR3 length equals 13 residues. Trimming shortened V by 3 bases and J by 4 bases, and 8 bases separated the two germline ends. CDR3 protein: CASSDGQADTQYF. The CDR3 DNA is TGTGCCAGCAGTGATGGGCAGGCAGATACGCAGTATTTT.

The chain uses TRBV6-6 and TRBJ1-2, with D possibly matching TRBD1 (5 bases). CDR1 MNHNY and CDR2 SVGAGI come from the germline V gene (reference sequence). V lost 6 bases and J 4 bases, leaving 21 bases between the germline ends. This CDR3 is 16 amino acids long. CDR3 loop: CASSLELQGGIYGYTF. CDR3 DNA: TGTGCCAGCAGCCTAGAATTGCAGGGAGGGATCTATGGCTACACCTTC.

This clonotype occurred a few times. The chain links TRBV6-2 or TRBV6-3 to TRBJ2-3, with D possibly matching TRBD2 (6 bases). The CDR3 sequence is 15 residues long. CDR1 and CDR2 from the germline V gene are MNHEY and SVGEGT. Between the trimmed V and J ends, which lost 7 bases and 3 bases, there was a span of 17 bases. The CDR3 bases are TGTGCCAGCACAATTGGTCTAGCGCGGACAGATACGCAGTATTTT. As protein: CASTIGLARTDTQYF.

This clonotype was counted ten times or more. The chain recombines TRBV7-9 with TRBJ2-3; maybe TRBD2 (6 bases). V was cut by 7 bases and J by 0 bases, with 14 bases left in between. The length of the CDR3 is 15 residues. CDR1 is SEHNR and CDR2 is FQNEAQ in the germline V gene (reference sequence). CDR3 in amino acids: CASTRSGSSTDTQYF. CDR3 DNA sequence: TGTGCCAGCACCCGGAGCGGGTCAAGCACAGATACGCAGTATTTT.

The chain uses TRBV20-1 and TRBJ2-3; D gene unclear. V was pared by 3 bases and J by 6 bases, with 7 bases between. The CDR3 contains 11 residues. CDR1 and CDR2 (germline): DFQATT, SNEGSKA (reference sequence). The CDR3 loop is CSARPMDTQYF. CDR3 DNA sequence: TGCAGTGCTAGGCCGATGGATACGCAGTATTTT.

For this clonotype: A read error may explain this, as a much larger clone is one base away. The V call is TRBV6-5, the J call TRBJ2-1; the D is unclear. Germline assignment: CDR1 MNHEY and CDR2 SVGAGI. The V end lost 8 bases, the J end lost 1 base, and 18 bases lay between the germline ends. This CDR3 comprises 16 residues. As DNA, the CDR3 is TGTGCCAGCTTGGGCCCTACAGCAGTATCCTACAATGAGCAGTTCTTC. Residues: CASLGPTAVSYNEQFF.

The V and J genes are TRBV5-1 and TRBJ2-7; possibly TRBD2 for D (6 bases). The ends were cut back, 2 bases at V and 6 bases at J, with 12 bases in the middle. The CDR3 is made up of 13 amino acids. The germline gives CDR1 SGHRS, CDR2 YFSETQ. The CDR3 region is CASSLTGTSEQYF. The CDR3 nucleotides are TGCGCCAGCAGCTTAACTGGGACTTCCGAGCAGTACTTC.

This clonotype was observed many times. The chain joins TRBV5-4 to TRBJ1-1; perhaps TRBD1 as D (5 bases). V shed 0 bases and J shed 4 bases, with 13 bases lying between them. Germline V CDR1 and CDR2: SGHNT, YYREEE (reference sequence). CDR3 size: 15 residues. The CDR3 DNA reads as TGTGCCAGCAGCTTGGGGGGTTCTGGGGGCACTGAAGCTTTCTTT. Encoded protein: CASSLGGSGGTEAFF.

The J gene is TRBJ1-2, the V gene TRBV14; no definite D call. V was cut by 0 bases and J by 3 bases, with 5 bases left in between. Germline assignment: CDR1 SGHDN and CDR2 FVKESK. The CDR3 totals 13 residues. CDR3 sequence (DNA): TGTGCCAGCAGCCAAGAGTATGACTATGGCTACACCTTC. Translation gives CASSQEYDYGYTF. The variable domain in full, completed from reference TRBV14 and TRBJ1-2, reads EAGVTQFPSHSVIEKGQTVTLRCDPISGHDNLYWYRRVMGKEIKFLLHFVKESKQDESGMPNNRFLAERTGGTYSTLKVQPAELEDSGVYFCASSQEYDYGYTFGSGTRLTVV.

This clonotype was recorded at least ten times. The chain's CDR3 is CASSLRAGAGANVLTF. The CDR3 DNA sequence: TGTGCCAGCAGCCTACGGGCCGGGGCTGGGGCCAACGTCCTGACTTTC. This sequence joins TRBV3-1 and TRBJ2-6, with a possible D match to TRBD2 (5 bases). V dropped 4 bases and J dropped 2 bases, with 12 bases sitting between them. This CDR3 has 16 amino acids. Germline V gene lookup returns CDR1 LGHDT and CDR2 YNNKEL (reference sequence).

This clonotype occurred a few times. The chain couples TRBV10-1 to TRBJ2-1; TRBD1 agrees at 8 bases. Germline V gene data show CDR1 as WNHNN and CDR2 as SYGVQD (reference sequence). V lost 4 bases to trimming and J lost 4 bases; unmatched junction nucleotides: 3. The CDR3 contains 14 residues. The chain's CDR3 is CASSAGTGYNEQFF. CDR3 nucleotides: TGCGCCAGCAGTGCCGGGACAGGATACAATGAGCAGTTCTTC.

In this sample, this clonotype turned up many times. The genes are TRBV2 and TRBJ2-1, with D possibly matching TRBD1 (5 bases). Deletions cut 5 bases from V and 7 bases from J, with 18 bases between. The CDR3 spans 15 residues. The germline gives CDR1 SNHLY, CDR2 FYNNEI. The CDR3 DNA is TGTGCCAGCAGTCCCCGTACAGGTAACGAGAATGAGCAGTTCTTC. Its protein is CASSPRTGNENEQFF.

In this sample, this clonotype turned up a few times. The CDR3 region has the DNA TGCGCCAGCAGCCATGGCCCGGGCGGGGGGATGCCCGGGGAGCTGTTTTTT. It yields the protein CASSHGPGGGMPGELFF. The chain recombines TRBV4-1 with TRBJ2-2, with 8 bases identical to TRBD2. Germline CDR1 is MGHRA and CDR2 is YSYEKL. The CDR3 has 17 residues. Trimming took 3 bases from V and 6 from J; bases not matched to a gene: 12.

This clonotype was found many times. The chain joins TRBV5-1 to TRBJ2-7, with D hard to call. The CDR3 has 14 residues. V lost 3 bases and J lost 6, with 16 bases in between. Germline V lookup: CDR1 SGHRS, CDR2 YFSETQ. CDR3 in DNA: TGCGCCAGCAGCTCAACTGCCCAAAGGAGCGAGCAGTACTTC. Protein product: CASSSTAQRSEQYF.

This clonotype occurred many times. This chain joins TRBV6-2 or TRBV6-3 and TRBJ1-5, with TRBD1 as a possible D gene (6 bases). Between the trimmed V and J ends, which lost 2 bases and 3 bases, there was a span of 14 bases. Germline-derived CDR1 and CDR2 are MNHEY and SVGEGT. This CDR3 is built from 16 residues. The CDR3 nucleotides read TGTGCCAGCAGTTACGGGGGGGCCCCGGCCAATCAGCCCCAGCATTTT. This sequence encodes CASSYGGAPANQPQHF.

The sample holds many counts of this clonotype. The CDR3 coding sequence is TGCAGTGCTTACGGCGGGGTGACCCAAGAGACCCAGTACTTC. Its protein product is CSAYGGVTQETQYF. This rearrangement joins TRBV20-1 to TRBJ2-5; the D gene is possibly TRBD2 (6 bases). The CDR3 contains 14 residues. V lost 5 bases and J 1 base, leaving 14 bases between the germline ends. The germline gives CDR1 DFQATT, CDR2 SNEGSKA (reference sequence).

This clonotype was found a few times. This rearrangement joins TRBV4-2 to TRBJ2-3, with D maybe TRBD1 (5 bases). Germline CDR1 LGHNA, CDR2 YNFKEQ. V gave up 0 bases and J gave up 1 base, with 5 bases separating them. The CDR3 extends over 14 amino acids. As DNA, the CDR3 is TGTGCCAGCAGCCAAGACAGGGGCACAGATACGCAGTATTTT. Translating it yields CASSQDRGTDTQYF.

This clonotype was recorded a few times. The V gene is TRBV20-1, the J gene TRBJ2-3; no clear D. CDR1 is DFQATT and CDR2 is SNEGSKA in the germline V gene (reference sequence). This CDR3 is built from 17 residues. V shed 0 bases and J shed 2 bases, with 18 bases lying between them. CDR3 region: CSARDVMGGRFTDTQYF. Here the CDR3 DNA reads TGCAGTGCTAGAGATGTGATGGGCGGTAGATTCACAGATACGCAGTATTTT.

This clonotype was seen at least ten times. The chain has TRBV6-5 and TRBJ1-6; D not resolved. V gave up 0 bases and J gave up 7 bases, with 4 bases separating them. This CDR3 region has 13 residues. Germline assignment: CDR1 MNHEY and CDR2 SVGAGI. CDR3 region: CASSYSPNSPLHF. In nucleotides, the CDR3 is TGTGCCAGCAGTTACTCGCCCAATTCACCCCTCCACTTT.

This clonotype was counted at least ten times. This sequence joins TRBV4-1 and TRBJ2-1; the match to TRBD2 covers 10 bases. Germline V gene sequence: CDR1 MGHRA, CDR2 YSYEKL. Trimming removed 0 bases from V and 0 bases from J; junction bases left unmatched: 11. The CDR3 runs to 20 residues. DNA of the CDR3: TGCGCCAGCAGCCAAGATCGGGAGGCTAGCGGGGGCCCCTCCTACAATGAGCAGTTCTTC. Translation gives CASSQDREASGGPSYNEQFF.

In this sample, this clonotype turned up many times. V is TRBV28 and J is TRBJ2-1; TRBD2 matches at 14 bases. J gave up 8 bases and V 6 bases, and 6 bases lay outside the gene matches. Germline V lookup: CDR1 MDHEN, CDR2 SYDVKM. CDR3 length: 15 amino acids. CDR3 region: CASRRTSGRMDEQFF. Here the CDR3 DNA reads TGTGCCAGCAGGCGGACTAGCGGGAGGATGGATGAGCAGTTCTTC.

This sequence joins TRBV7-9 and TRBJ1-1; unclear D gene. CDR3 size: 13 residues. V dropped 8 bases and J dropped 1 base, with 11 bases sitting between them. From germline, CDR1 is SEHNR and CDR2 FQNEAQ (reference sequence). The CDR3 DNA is TGTGCCAGCTCTTTCGGAGGGAACACTGAAGCTTTCTTT. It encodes CASSFGGNTEAFF.

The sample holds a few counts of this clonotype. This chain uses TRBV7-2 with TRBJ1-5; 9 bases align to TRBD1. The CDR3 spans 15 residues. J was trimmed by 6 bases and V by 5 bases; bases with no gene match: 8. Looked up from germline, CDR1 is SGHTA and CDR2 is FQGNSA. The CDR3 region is CASSPWTGAAQPQHF. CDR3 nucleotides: TGTGCCAGCAGCCCATGGACAGGGGCGGCTCAGCCCCAGCATTTT.

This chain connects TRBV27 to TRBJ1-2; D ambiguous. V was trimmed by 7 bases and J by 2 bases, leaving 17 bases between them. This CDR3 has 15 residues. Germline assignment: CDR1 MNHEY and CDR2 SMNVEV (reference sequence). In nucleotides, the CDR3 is TGTGCCAGCATGACCTACGACCGACCGAACTATGGCTACACCTTC. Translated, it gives CASMTYDRPNYGYTF.

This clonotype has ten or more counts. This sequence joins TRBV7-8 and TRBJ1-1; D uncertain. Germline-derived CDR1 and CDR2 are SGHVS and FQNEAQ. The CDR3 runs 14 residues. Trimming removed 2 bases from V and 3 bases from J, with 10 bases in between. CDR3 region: CASSLILGDTEAFF. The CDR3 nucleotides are TGTGCCAGCAGCTTAATACTGGGCGACACTGAAGCTTTCTTT.

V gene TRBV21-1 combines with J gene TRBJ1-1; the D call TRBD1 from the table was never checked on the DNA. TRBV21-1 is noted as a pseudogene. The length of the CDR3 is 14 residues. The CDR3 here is CASSKRGGPTEAFF. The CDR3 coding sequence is TGTGCCAGCAGCAAAAGGGGGGGACCCACTGAAGCTTTCTTT.

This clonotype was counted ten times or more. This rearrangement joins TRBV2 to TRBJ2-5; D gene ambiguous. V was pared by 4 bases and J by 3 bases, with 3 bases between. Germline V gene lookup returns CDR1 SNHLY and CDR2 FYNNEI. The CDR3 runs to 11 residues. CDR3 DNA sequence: TGTGCCAGCAGTGTAGAAGAGACCCAGTACTTC. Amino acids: CASSVEETQYF. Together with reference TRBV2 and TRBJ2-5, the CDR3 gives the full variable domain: EPEVTQTPSHQVTQMGQEVILRCVPISNHLYFYWYRQILGQKVEFLVSFYNNEISEKSEIFDDQFSVERPDGSNFTLKIRSTKLEDSAMYFCASSVEETQYFGPGTRLLVL.